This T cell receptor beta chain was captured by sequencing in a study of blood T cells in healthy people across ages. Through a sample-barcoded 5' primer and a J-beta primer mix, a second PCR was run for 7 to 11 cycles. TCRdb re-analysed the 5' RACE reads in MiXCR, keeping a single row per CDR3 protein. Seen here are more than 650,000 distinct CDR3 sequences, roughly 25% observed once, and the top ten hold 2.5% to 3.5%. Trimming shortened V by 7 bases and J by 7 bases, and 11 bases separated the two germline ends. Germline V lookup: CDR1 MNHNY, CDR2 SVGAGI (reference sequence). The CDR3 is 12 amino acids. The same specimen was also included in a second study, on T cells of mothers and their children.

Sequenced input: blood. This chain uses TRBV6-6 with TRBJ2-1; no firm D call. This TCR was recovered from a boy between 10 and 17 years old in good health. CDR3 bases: TGTGCCAGCACCCGATATGCGAATGAGCAGTTCTTC. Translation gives CASTRYANEQFF.